The 2 T cell receptor beta chains given below trace back to one sample, sequenced in a study of tumor and adjacent non-tumor tissue in lung cancer. A modified ARM-PCR protocol with three rounds of nested PCR amplified TCRbeta. TCRdb fed the multiplex PCR reads into MiXCR, producing one record per CDR3 protein. Of around 210,000 distinct CDR3 sequences in the sample, 60% to 85% were seen once. The template was RNA from unsorted bulk tissue. The sequencing sample was made of lung tumor tissue. The origin of the receptors is a man in his 60s with non-small cell lung cancer.

As for this clonotype: A much larger clonotype is one base distant, so this may be a read error. The J gene is TRBJ2-3, the V gene TRBV6-1; 9 bases agree with TRBD2. V was clipped by 6 bases and J by 7 bases; unmatched bases: 8. The CDR3 contains 14 residues. Germline CDR1 and CDR2: MNHNS and SASEGT. The CDR3 loop reads CASSHSGGKNTQYF. CDR3 DNA: TGTGCCAGCAGCCATAGCGGGGGTAAAAATACGCAGTATTTT.

This clonotype was seen once. Being one base from a much bigger clone, this may be a read error. The chain is built from TRBV20-1 and TRBJ2-3, with TRBD1 matching over 11 bases. Per germline, CDR1 DFQATT and CDR2 SNEGSKA (reference sequence). The CDR3 is 20 residues long. DNA of the CDR3: TGCAGTGCTAGAGTCAGTAGGGGACAGGGGGTAGGACCCCGCACAAATACGCAGTATTTT. Its protein is CSARVSRGQGVGPRTNTQYF.